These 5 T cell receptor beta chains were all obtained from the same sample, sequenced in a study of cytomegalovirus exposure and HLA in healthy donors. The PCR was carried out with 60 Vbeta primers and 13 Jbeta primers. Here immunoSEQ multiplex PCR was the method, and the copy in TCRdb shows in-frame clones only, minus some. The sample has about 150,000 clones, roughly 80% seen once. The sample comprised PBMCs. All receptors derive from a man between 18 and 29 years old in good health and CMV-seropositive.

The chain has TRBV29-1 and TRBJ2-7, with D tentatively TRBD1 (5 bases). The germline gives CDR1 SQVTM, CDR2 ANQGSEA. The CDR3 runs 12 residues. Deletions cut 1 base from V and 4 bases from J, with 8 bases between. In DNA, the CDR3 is TGCAGCGTTGAAGGGGGCAGGTACGAGCAGTACTTC. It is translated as CSVEGGRYEQYF.

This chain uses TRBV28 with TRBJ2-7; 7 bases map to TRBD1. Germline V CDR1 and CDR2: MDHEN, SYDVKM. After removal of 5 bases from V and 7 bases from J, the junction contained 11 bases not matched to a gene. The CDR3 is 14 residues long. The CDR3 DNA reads TGTGCCAGCAGTGTATACAGGGGAACCAGGGAGCAGTACTTC. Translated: CASSVYRGTREQYF.

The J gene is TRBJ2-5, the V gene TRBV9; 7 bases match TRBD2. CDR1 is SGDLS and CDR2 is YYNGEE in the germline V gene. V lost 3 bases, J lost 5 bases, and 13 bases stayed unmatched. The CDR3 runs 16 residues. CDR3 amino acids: CASSAGSAGVGETQYF. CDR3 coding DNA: TGTGCCAGCAGCGCCGGATCCGCGGGAGTGGGGGAGACCCAGTACTTC.

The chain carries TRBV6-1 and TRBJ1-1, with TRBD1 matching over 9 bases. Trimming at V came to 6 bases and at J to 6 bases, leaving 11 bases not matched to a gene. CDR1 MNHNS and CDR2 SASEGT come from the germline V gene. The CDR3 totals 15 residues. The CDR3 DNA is TGTGCCAGCAGGATACAGACAGGGGGTATTGCTGAAGCTTTCTTT. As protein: CASRIQTGGIAEAFF.

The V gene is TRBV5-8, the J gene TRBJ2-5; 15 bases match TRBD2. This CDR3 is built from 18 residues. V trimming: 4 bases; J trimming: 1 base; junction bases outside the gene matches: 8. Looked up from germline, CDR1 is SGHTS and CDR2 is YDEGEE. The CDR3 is CASSGSWGLAGGQETQYF. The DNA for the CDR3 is TGTGCCAGCAGCGGGAGTTGGGGACTAGCGGGAGGCCAAGAGACCCAGTACTTC.